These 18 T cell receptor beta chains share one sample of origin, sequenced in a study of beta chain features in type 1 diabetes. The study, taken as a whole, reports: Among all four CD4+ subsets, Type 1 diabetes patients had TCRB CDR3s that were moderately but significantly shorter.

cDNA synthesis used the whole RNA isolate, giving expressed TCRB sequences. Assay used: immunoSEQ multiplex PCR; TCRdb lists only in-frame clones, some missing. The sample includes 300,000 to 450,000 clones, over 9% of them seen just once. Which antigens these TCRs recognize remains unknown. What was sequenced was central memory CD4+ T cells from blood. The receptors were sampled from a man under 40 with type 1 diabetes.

Here the CDR3 reads CAIKGVTLGNEQFF. The CDR3 DNA follows: TGTGCCATAAAGGGCGTAACTTTGGGGAATGAGCAGTTCTTC. V gene TRBV6-6 combines with J gene TRBJ2-1; D ambiguous. The CDR3 is 14 residues long. In germline, CDR1 is MNHNY, CDR2 SVGAGI (reference sequence). With 10 bases removed from V and 7 bases from J, the gap between germline ends came to 20 bases.

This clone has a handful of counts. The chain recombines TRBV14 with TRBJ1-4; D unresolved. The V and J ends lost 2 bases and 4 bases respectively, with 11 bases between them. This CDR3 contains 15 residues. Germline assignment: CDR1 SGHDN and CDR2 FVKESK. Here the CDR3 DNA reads TGTGCCAGCAGCCAATCGGTCGGACTTAATGAAAAACTGTTTTTT. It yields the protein CASSQSVGLNEKLFF.

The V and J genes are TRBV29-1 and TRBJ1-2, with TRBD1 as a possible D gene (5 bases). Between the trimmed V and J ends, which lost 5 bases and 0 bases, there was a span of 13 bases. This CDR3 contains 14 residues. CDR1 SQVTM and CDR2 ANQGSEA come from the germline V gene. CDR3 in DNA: TGCAGCGTTCAAGGGGCCGAAGCTAACTATGGCTACACCTTC. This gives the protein CSVQGAEANYGYTF. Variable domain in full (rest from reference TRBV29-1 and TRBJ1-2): SAVISQKPSRDICQRGTSLTIQCQVDSQVTMMFWYRQQPGQSLTLIATANQGSEATYESGFVIDKFPISRPNLTFSTLTVSNMSPEDSSIYLCSVQGAEANYGYTFGSGTRLTVV.

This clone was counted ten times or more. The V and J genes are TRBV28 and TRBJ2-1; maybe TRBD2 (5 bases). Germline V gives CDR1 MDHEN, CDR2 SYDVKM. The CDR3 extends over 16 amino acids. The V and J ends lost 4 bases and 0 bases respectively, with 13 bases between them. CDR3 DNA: TGTGCCAGCAGTTCCACAGCGGATCCCTCCTACAATGAGCAGTTCTTC. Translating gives CASSSTADPSYNEQFF.

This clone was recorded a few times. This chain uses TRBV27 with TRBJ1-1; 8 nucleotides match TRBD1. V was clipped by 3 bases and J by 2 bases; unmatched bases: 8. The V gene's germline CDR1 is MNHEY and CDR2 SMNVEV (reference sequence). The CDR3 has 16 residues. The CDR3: CASSFLGTGLNTEAFF. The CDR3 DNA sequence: TGTGCCAGCAGTTTCCTAGGGACAGGCCTAAACACTGAAGCTTTCTTT.

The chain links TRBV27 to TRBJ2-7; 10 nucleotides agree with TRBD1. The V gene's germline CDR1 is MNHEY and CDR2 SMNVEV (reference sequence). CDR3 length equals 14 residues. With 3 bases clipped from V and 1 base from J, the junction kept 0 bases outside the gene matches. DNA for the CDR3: TGTGCCAGCAGTTTGGGACAGGGGTCCTACGAGCAGTACTTC. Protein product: CASSLGQGSYEQYF.

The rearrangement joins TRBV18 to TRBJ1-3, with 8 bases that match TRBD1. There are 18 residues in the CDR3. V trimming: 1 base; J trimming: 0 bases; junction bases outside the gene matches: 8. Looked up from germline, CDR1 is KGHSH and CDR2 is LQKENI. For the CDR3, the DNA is TGTGCCAGCTCACCACTAAGGGGACAGGCAAACTCTGGAAACACCATATATTTT. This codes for CASSPLRGQANSGNTIYF.

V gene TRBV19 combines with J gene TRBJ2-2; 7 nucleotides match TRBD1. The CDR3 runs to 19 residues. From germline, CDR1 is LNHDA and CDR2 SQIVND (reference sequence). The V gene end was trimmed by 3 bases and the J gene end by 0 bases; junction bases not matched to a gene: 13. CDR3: CASSILGQGVGANTGELFF. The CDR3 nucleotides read TGTGCCAGTAGTATCTTGGGCCAGGGGGTAGGAGCGAACACCGGGGAGCTGTTTTTT.

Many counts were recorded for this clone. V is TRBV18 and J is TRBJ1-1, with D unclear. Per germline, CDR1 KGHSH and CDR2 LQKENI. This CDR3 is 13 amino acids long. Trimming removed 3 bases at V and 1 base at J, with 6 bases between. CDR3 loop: CASSPVQNTEAFF. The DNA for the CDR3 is TGTGCCAGCTCACCCGTACAGAACACTGAAGCTTTCTTT.

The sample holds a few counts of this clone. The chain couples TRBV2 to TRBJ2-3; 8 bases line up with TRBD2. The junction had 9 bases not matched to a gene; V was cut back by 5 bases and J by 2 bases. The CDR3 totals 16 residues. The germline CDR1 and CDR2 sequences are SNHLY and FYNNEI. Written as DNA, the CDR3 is TGTGCCAGCAGTTTCCCGGAGGGACTAGTCACAGATACGCAGTATTTT. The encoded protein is CASSFPEGLVTDTQYF.

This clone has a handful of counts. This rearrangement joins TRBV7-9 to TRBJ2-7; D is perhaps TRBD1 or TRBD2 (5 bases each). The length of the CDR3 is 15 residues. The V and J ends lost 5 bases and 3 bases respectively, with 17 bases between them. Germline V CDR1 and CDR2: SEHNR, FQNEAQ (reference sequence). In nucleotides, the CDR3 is TGTGCCAGCAGCATTGACCGGGGCAGACGCTACGAGCAGTACTTC. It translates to CASSIDRGRRYEQYF.

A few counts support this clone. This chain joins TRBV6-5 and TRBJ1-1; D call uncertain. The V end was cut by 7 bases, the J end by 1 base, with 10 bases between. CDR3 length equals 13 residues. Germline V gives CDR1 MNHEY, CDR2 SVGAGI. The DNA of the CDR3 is TGTGCCAGCACCACGAATACGAACACTGAAGCTTTCTTT. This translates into CASTTNTNTEAFF.

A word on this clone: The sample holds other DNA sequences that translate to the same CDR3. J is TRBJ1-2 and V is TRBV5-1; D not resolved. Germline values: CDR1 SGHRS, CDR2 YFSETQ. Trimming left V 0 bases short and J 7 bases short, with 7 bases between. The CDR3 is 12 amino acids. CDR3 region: CASSLDGRGYTF. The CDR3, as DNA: TGCGCCAGCAGCTTGGACGGCCGTGGCTACACCTTC. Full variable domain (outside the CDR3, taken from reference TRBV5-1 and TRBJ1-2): KAGVTQTPRYLIKTRGQQVTLSCSPISGHRSVSWYQQTPGQGLQFLFEYFSETQRNKGNFPGRFSGRQFSNSRSEMNVSTLELGDSALYLCASSLDGRGYTFGSGTRLTVV.

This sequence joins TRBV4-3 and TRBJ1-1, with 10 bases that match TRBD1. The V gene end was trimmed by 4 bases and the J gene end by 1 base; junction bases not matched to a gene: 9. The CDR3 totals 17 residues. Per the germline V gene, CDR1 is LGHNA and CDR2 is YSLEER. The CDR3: CASSLMTGGLGNTEAFF. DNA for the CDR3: TGCGCCAGCAGCCTCATGACAGGGGGCTTAGGGAACACTGAAGCTTTCTTT.

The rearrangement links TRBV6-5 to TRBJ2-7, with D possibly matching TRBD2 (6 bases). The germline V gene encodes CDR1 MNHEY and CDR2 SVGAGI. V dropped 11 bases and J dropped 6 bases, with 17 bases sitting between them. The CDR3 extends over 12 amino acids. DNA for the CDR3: TGTGCCCCGGCTGGGGGAGGCCGCGAGCAGTACTTC. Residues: CAPAGGGREQYF.

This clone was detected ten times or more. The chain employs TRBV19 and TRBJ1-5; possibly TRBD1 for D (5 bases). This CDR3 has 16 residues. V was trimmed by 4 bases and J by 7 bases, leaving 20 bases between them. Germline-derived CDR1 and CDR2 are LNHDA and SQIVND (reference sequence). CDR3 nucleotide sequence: TGTGCCAGTAGTACTACGACCCAGGGAGACTACCAGCCCCAGCATTTT. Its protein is CASSTTTQGDYQPQHF.

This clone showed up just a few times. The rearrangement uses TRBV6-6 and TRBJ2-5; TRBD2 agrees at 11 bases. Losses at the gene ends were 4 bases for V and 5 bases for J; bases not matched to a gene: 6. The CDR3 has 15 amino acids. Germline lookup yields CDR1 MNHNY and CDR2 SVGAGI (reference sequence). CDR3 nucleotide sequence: TGTGCCAGCAGTTCACCCGGGACTAGCGGTGAGACCCAGTACTTC. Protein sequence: CASSSPGTSGETQYF.

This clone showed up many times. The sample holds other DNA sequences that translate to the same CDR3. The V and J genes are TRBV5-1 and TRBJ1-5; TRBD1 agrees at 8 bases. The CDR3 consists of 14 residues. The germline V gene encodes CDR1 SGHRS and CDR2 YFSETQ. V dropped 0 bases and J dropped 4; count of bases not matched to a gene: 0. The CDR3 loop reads CASSLGTGNQPQHF. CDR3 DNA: TGCGCCAGCAGCTTGGGGACAGGGAATCAGCCCCAGCATTTT.